These 15 T cell receptor beta chains were all obtained from the same sample, sequenced in a study of T cells after yellow fever vaccination. TCRdb reprocessed the 5' RACE reads with MiXCR, giving one entry per CDR3 protein. The sample includes about 94,000 distinct CDR3 sequences, 7.5% to 10% of them seen just once. The source material was CD8+ T cells not binding an NS4B(214-222) dextramer, sorted from PBMCs, sampled approximately 15 days after the first yellow fever vaccination. The receptors stem from a man between 18 and 29 years old who received the YFV17D yellow fever vaccine.

This clonotype was seen a handful of times. The rearrangement joins TRBV7-9 to TRBJ2-7; either TRBD1 or TRBD2 may fit D (6 bases each). The V gene lost 3 bases and the J gene lost 5 bases, with 11 bases spanning the gap. The CDR3 spans 13 residues. Germline values: CDR1 SEHNR, CDR2 FQNEAQ (reference sequence). CDR3 region: CASSFTRGHEQYV. In DNA, the CDR3 is TGTGCCAGCAGCTTCACCCGGGGGCACGAGCAGTACGTC.

The genes are TRBV12-3 or TRBV12-4 and TRBJ1-5; 7 bases line up with TRBD1. This CDR3 has 14 residues. V was pared by 4 bases and J by 4 bases, with 4 bases of the junction left unmatched. CDR3 sequence (DNA): TGTGCCAGCAGTTACAGACAGGGTAATCAGCCCCAGCATTTT. Translation: CASSYRQGNQPQHF.

The sample holds many counts of this clonotype. This chain links TRBV29-1 with TRBJ1-1; 8 nucleotides match TRBD1. This CDR3 is 12 amino acids long. The germline CDR1 and CDR2 sequences are SQVTM and ANQGSEA. J was trimmed by 4 bases and V by 7 bases; bases with no gene match: 5. The CDR3 loop is CSADRASTEAFF. DNA for the CDR3: TGCAGCGCGGACAGGGCGAGCACTGAAGCTTTCTTT. Combining the CDR3 with reference TRBV29-1 and TRBJ1-1 gives the whole variable domain SAVISQKPSRDICQRGTSLTIQCQVDSQVTMMFWYRQQPGQSLTLIATANQGSEATYESGFVIDKFPISRPNLTFSTLTVSNMSPEDSSIYLCSADRASTEAFFGQGTRLTVV.

This clonotype was seen many times. The rearrangement uses TRBV2 and TRBJ2-7, with D possibly called TRBD1 or TRBD2 (6 bases each). The V and J ends lost 10 bases and 2 bases respectively, with 18 bases between them. The CDR3 is made up of 14 amino acids. CDR1 and CDR2 from the germline V gene are SNHLY and FYNNEI. The CDR3 bases are TGTGCCACCTCTGGAGGGACACTCACCTACGAGCAGTACTTC. It translates to CATSGGTLTYEQYF.

There are a few counts of this clonotype. The chain couples TRBV7-9 to TRBJ2-2, with 7 bases fitting TRBD1. Trimming took 5 bases from V and 5 from J; bases not matched to a gene: 11. The length of the CDR3 is 16 residues. Germline CDR1 is SEHNR and CDR2 is FQNEAQ (reference sequence). CDR3 in DNA: TGTGCCAGCAGCCGAACCGGGACAGAGACGACCGGGGAGCTGTTTTTT. Its protein is CASSRTGTETTGELFF.

The V gene is TRBV7-9, the J gene TRBJ2-7; D call uncertain. There are 14 residues in the CDR3. In germline, CDR1 is SEHNR, CDR2 FQNEAQ (reference sequence). Trimming took 4 bases from V and 0 from J, leaving 10 bases between them. CDR3 nucleotides: TGTGCCAGCAGCTCTCGGACGGACTCCTACGAGCAGTACGTC. Its protein is CASSSRTDSYEQYV.

This clonotype turned up a few times. The CDR3 protein is CASSYSKSENEQFF. The CDR3 coding sequence is TGTGCCAGCAGTTACTCGAAGTCTGAGAATGAGCAGTTCTTC. This chain connects TRBV6-5 to TRBJ2-1; D remains ambiguous. The germline V gene encodes CDR1 MNHEY and CDR2 SVGAGI. Trimming stripped 0 bases from V and 7 bases from J, with 10 bases between. The CDR3 spans 14 residues.

V gene TRBV9 combines with J gene TRBJ1-3, with D uncertain. V was shortened by 4 bases and J by 0 bases, with 5 bases between the two germline ends. The germline CDR1 and CDR2 sequences are SGDLS and YYNGEE. The CDR3 contains 13 residues. DNA of the CDR3: TGTGCCAGCAGCCCCAGCTCTGGAAACACCATATATTTT. It codes for CASSPSSGNTIYF.

This clonotype has just a few counts. The V and J genes are TRBV5-5 and TRBJ2-7; TRBD1 or TRBD2 may be the D gene (5 bases each). The CDR3 length is 15 residues. CDR1 is SGHKS, CDR2 YYEKEE, per germline (reference sequence). The V gene lost 7 bases and the J gene lost 0 bases, with 17 bases spanning the gap. CDR3 nucleotide sequence: TGTGCCAGCGGTGAGGGGACGGACTTCTCCTACGAGCAGTACTTC. The encoded protein is CASGEGTDFSYEQYF. The variable domain in full, completed from reference TRBV5-5 and TRBJ2-7, reads DAGVTQSPTHLIKTRGQQVTLRCSPISGHKSVSWYQQVLGQGPQFIFQYYEKEERGRGNFPDRFSARQFPNYSSELNVNALLLGDSALYLCASGEGTDFSYEQYFGPGTRLTVT.

This clonotype was seen more than once but under ten times. The chain uses TRBV6-5 and TRBJ2-3, with 8 bases aligning to TRBD2. J gave up 0 bases and V 2 bases, and 1 base lay outside the gene matches. Germline V gene lookup returns CDR1 MNHEY and CDR2 SVGAGI. This CDR3 has 15 amino acids. The CDR3: CASSYSGGSTDTQYF. For the CDR3, the DNA is TGTGCCAGCAGTTACAGCGGGGGCAGCACAGATACGCAGTATTTT.

The V gene is TRBV6-5, the J gene TRBJ1-2; a possible D gene is TRBD1 (5 bases). V was cut by 0 bases and J by 3 bases, with 8 bases left in between. CDR3 length equals 14 residues. From germline, CDR1 is MNHEY and CDR2 SVGAGI. In DNA form, the CDR3 reads TGTGCCAGCAGTTACTCAGACAGTTACTATGGCTACACCTTC. Its protein product is CASSYSDSYYGYTF.

The J gene is TRBJ2-3, the V gene TRBV7-2, with 8 bases lining up with TRBD1. There are 14 residues in the CDR3. V dropped 1 base and J dropped 6; count of bases not matched to a gene: 3. CDR1 is SGHTA and CDR2 is FQGNSA in the germline V gene. The CDR3 here is CASSLEDRVDTQYF. As DNA, the CDR3 is TGTGCCAGCAGCTTAGAGGACAGGGTGGATACGCAGTATTTT.

This clonotype occurred a few times. CDR3 nucleotide sequence: TGTGCCATCAGTGAGTCAAACAGTTTGAACACTGAAGCTTTCTTT. Its protein product is CAISESNSLNTEAFF. J is TRBJ1-1 and V is TRBV10-3; D unresolved. Germline V gives CDR1 ENHRY, CDR2 SYGVKD. CDR3 size: 15 residues. With 0 bases removed from V and 0 bases from J, the gap between germline ends came to 8 bases.

The V and J genes are TRBV7-9 and TRBJ2-7; 10 bases match TRBD1. CDR1 and CDR2 (germline): SEHNR, FQNEAQ (reference sequence). The V segment lost 5 bases and the J segment 4 bases; nucleotides outside the gene matches: 11. CDR3 length: 16 amino acids. The CDR3 protein is CASSHPGQGHLYEQYV. CDR3 coding DNA: TGTGCCAGCAGCCATCCGGGACAGGGGCATCTTTACGAGCAGTACGTC.

This chain links TRBV4-3 with TRBJ2-1; perhaps TRBD1 as D (5 bases). Germline V gene sequence: CDR1 LGHNA, CDR2 YSLEER. Trimming removed 3 bases at V and 8 bases at J, with 20 bases between. The CDR3 consists of 16 residues. CDR3 region: CASSHAFGQGSDEQFF. The CDR3 nucleotides read TGCGCCAGCAGCCACGCATTTGGGCAGGGCTCGGATGAGCAGTTCTTC.